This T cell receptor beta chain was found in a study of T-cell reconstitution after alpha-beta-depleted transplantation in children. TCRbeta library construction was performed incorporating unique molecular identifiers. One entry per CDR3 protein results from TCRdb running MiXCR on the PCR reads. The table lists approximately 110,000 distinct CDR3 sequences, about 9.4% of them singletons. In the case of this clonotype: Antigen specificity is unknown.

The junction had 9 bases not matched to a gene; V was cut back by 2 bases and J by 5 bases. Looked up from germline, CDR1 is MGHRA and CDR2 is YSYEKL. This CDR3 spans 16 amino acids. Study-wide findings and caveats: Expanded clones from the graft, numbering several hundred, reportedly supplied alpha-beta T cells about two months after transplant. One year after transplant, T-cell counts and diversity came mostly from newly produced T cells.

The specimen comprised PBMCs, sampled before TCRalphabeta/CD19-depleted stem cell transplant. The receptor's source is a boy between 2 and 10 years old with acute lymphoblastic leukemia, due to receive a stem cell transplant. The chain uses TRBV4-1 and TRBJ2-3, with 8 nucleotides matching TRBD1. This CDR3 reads CASSQNPDRALDTQYF. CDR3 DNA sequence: TGCGCCAGCAGCCAAAACCCGGACAGGGCGTTAGATACGCAGTATTTT.